Described below is a single T cell receptor (beta chain) sequence and its context. Its antigen is still unknown. The source of the sample is a study of OX40 agonist ivuxolimab in advanced cancers. Study in general: Allowance was made for prior anti-PD-1, anti-PD-L1 or anti-CTLA-4 therapy, and roughly 40% had some. Study results and caveats: More expanded clones were seen, on average, in CD8+ T cells than in CD4+.

Generated by immunoSEQ multiplex PCR, the TCRdb table keeps only in-frame clones and is missing some. The sample yields 96,000 or so clones, 84% seen once. People who had autoimmune disease history or systemic immunosuppression were excluded. V was trimmed by 7 bases and J by 0 bases, leaving 17 bases between them. The germline gives CDR1 SGHRS, CDR2 YFSETQ. The CDR3 consists of 16 residues. Sample: CD4+ or CD8+ T cells sorted from blood, taken in a trial of the OX40 agonist ivuxolimab. The V gene is TRBV5-1, the J gene TRBJ2-1, with D perhaps TRBD2 (5 bases). This TCR came from an adult with an advanced solid tumor such as melanoma, head and neck, liver or kidney cancer. CDR3 region: CASLPLAGSSYNEQFF. The CDR3 DNA sequence: TGCGCCAGCTTACCCCTTGCGGGCAGCTCCTACAATGAGCAGTTCTTC.